This TCR beta chain was recorded in a study of cytomegalovirus exposure and HLA in healthy donors. Study conclusions and caveats: Trimming of TCR beta V- and J-genes showed a link, identified in a later analysis, to a missense DCLRE1C variant. Cytomegalovirus association was assigned to more than 150 TCR beta chains. Using a false discovery rate of 0.05, a later analysis showed that 16,951 TCR beta sequences were associated with HLA alleles.

Vbeta (60) and Jbeta (13) primers were used in the PCR. Produced via immunoSEQ multiplex PCR; TCRdb's table is partial and in-frame only. The sample consists of some 120,000 clones, around 67% of them appearing once. This CDR3 has 14 amino acids. Germline CDR1 and CDR2: SGHNT and YYREEE (reference sequence). The V end was cut by 4 bases, the J end by 6 bases, with 16 bases between. On this clone: Its antigen is undetermined.

This clonotype originated in a woman in her 40s in good health and CMV-seronegative. The V and J genes are TRBV5-4 and TRBJ1-2, with a weak D call TRBD1 (6 bases). The sample taken for sequencing was PBMCs. CDR3 bases: TGTGCCAGCAGCAATGAGGGACATATCCATGGCTACACCTTC. Translated, it gives CASSNEGHIHGYTF. The full variable domain, completed using reference TRBV5-4 and TRBJ1-2, is ETGVTQSPTHLIKTRGQQVTLRCSSQSGHNTVSWYQQALGQGPQFIFQYYREEENGRGNFPPRFSGLQFPNYSSELNVNALELDDSALYLCASSNEGHIHGYTFGSGTRLTVV.